Listed here are 10 T cell receptor beta chains from one sample, sequenced in a study of T-cell reconstitution after alpha-beta-depleted transplantation in children. Preparation of the TCRbeta library used unique molecular identifiers. TCRdb re-called the PCR reads through MiXCR, storing one row per CDR3 protein. The data hold approximately 210,000 distinct CDR3 sequences, with less than 15% observed a single time. This material consisted of PBMCs from the stem cell graft donor, taken from the stem cell graft. The receptors derive from a human donor who donated a stem cell graft to a child with acute lymphoblastic leukemia.

This clonotype appeared many times. The chain carries TRBV5-1 and TRBJ2-1; D remains unclear. V was trimmed by 4 bases and J by 4 bases, leaving 12 bases between them. Germline V gene sequence: CDR1 SGHRS, CDR2 YFSETQ. This CDR3 is 14 amino acids long. The CDR3 coding sequence is TGCGCCAGCAGCCAAACGACCGCGTACAATGAGCAGTTCTTC. This sequence encodes CASSQTTAYNEQFF.

This clonotype was recorded at least ten times. The CDR3: CALGASGGTDTQYF. The CDR3 DNA sequence: TGTGCCCTCGGGGCTAGCGGAGGCACAGATACGCAGTATTTT. The chain combines TRBV6-1 with TRBJ2-3; 7 nucleotides align to TRBD2. V lost 11 bases to trimming and J lost 1 base; unmatched junction nucleotides: 9. The germline V gene has CDR1 MNHNS and CDR2 SASEGT. The CDR3 covers 14 residues.

In its sample, this clonotype was seen many times. The V call is TRBV7-9, the J call TRBJ1-5; 8 bases are a match to TRBD1. This CDR3 region has 17 residues. The junction had 7 bases not matched to a gene; V was cut back by 1 base and J by 2 bases. CDR1 is SEHNR and CDR2 is FQNEAQ in the germline V gene (reference sequence). As DNA, the CDR3 is TGTGCCAGCAGCTTAGGTTCAGGGGGCACTGGCAATCAGCCCCAGCATTTT. This codes for CASSLGSGGTGNQPQHF.

This clonotype has a count of ten or more. This sequence joins TRBV24-1 and TRBJ2-7, with a weak D call TRBD2 (5 bases). Trimming left V 6 bases short and J 0 bases short, with 11 bases between. CDR3 length: 14 amino acids. Germline lookup yields CDR1 KGHDR and CDR2 SFDVKD. CDR3 loop: CATSRGQNSYEQYF. CDR3 bases: TGTGCCACCAGTCGAGGGCAAAACTCCTACGAGCAGTACTTC.

This clonotype was recorded many times. The rearrangement links TRBV10-3 to TRBJ2-5; 8 nucleotides match TRBD1. Trimming removed 8 bases from V and 5 bases from J; junction bases left unmatched: 7. Germline-derived CDR1 and CDR2 are ENHRY and SYGVKD. The CDR3 length is 13 residues. The CDR3 sequence is CAIGGGTGETQYF. The CDR3 DNA is TGTGCCATCGGAGGCGGGACAGGCGAGACCCAGTACTTC.

Written as DNA, the CDR3 is TGTGCCAGTTTCCTCGGGCCAGGGACCGGCACTGAAGCTTTCTTT. This codes for CASFLGPGTGTEAFF. The chain uses TRBV5-4 and TRBJ1-1; D may be TRBD1 (5 bases). V was clipped by 8 bases and J by 4 bases, with 21 bases between them. The CDR3 has 15 residues. Germline values: CDR1 SGHNT, CDR2 YYREEE (reference sequence).

This clonotype showed up many times. The chain carries TRBV12-3 or TRBV12-4 and TRBJ2-1; weak D call: TRBD2 (6 bases). The V end was cut by 3 bases, the J end by 4 bases, with 13 bases between. This CDR3 contains 15 residues. The CDR3 sequence: CASSFGGIEYNEQFF. The CDR3 nucleotides are TGTGCCAGCAGTTTTGGCGGGATCGAATACAATGAGCAGTTCTTC.

A few counts support this clonotype. This chain connects TRBV29-1 to TRBJ1-5; unclear D gene. The CDR3 extends over 13 amino acids. V lost 5 bases and J lost 1, with 9 bases in between. Germline-derived CDR1 and CDR2 are SQVTM and ANQGSEA. The chain's CDR3 is CSVSDDSNQPQHF. CDR3 nucleotide sequence: TGCAGCGTTAGCGACGACAGCAATCAGCCCCAGCATTTT.

The sample holds many counts of this clonotype. Here the CDR3 reads CASSLAASLNTEAFF. CDR3 coding DNA: TGCGCCAGCAGCTTGGCCGCCTCGCTGAACACTGAAGCTTTCTTT. The chain links TRBV5-1 to TRBJ1-1; D gene uncertain. The CDR3 spans 15 residues. Per the germline V gene, CDR1 is SGHRS and CDR2 is YFSETQ. Trimming pared 0 bases from V and 0 bases from J, leaving 9 bases between. Filled out from reference TRBV5-1 and TRBJ1-1, the complete variable domain reads KAGVTQTPRYLIKTRGQQVTLSCSPISGHRSVSWYQQTPGQGLQFLFEYFSETQRNKGNFPGRFSGRQFSNSRSEMNVSTLELGDSALYLCASSLAASLNTEAFFGQGTRLTVV.

This clonotype has a count of ten or more. The J gene is TRBJ2-2, the V gene TRBV5-4; D is unresolved. The ends were cut back, 4 bases at V and 7 bases at J, with 11 bases in the middle. Germline-derived CDR1 and CDR2 are SGHNT and YYREEE (reference sequence). The CDR3 is 13 residues long. CDR3 residues: CASSPWAGGELFF. DNA for the CDR3: TGTGCCAGCAGCCCCTGGGCTGGCGGGGAGCTGTTTTTT.